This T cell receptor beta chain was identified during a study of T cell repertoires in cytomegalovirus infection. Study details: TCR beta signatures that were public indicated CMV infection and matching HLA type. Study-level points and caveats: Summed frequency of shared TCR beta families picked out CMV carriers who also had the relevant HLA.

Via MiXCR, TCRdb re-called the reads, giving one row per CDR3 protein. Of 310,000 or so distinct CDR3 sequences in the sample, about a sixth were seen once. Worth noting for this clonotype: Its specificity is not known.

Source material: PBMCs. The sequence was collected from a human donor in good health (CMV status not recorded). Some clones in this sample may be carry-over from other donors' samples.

CDR3 in amino acids: CASSRSPGQGTDTQYF. Written as DNA, the CDR3 is TGTGCCAGCAGCCGCAGCCCGGGACAGGGGACAGATACGCAGTATTTT. The V and J genes are TRBV28 and TRBJ2-3; 10 nucleotides line up with TRBD1. V lost 6 bases and J lost 3; bases outside the gene matches: 9. CDR3 length equals 16 residues. The germline CDR1 and CDR2 sequences are MDHEN and SYDVKM.